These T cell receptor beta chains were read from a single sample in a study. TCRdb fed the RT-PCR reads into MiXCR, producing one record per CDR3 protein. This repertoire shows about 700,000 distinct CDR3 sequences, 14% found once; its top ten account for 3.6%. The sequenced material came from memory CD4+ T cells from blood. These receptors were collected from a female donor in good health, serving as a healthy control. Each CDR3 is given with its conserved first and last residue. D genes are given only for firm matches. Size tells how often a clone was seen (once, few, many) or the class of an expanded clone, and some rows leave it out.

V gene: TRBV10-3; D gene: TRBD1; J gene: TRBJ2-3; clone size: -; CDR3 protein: CATLGQGGQGDTQYF; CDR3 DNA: TGTGCCACCTTAGGACAGGGGGGGCAAGGAGATACGCAGTATTTT
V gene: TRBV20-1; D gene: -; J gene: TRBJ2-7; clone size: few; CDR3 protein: CSASGGGPWEQYF; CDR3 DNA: TGCAGTGCTAGCGGCGGCGGGCCCTGGGAGCAGTACTTC
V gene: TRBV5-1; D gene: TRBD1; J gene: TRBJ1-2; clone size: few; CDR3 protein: CASRKGQGDGYTF; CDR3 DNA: TGCGCCAGCAGAAAGGGACAGGGAGATGGCTACACCTTC
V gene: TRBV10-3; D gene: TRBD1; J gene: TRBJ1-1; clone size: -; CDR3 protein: CAINWDRGTEAFF; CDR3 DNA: TGTGCCATCAACTGGGACAGGGGCACTGAAGCTTTCTTT
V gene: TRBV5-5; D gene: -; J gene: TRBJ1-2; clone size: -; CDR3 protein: CASSPQLDGYTF; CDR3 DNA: TGTGCCAGCAGCCCACAGTTAGATGGCTACACCTTC
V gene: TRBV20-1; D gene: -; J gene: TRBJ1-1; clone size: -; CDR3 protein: CSATRWEKKAFF; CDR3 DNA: TGCAGTGCTACCCGCTGGGAGAAAAAAGCTTTCTTT
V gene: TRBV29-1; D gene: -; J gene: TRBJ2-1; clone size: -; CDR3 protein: CSTRKGSNNEQFF; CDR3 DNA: TGCAGCACCCGCAAGGGATCTAACAATGAGCAGTTCTTC
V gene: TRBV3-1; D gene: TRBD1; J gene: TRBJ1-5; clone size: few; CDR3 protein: CASSPSGGAFQPQHF; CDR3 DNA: TGTGCCAGCAGTCCTTCAGGGGGCGCCTTTCAGCCCCAGCATTTT
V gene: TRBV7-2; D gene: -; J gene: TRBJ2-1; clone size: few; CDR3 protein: CASSRGNPSYNEQFF; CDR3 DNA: TGTGCCAGCAGCCGTGGGAACCCCTCCTACAATGAGCAGTTCTTC
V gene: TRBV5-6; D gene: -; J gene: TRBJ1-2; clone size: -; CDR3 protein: CASSLGRTAYGYTF; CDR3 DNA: TGTGCCAGCAGCTTGGGCCGGACAGCGTATGGCTACACCTTC
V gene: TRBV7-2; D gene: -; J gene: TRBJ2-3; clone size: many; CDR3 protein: CASGPYVSTDTQYF; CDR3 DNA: TGTGCCAGCGGCCCTTACGTTAGCACAGATACGCAGTATTTT
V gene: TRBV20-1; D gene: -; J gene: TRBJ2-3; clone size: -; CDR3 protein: CSARDPVSTDTQYF; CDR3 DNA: TGCAGTGCTAGGGACCCTGTTAGCACAGATACGCAGTATTTT
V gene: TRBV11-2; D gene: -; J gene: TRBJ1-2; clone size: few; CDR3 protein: CASSLAPNPGYTF; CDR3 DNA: TGTGCCAGCAGCTTAGCCCCTAATCCAGGCTACACCTTC
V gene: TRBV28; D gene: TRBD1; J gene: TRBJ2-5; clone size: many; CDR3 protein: CASSQGAFSQETQYF; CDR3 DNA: TGTGCCAGCAGCCAGGGGGCGTTTAGCCAAGAGACCCAGTACTTC
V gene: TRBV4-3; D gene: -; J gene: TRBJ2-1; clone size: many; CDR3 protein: CASSQDRSAVDGNEQFF; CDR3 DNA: TGCGCCAGCAGCCAAGATCGGTCCGCCGTGGACGGAAATGAGCAGTTCTTC
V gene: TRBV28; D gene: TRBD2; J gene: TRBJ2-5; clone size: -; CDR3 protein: CATRFPGGGPHQETQYF; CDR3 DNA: TGTGCCACTCGTTTTCCGGGGGGGGGCCCCCACCAAGAGACCCAGTACTTC
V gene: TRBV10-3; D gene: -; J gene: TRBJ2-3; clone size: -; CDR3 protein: CAIMAGSTDTQYF; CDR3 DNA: TGTGCCATCATGGCGGGAAGCACAGATACGCAGTATTTT
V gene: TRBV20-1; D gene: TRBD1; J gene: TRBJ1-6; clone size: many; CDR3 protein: CSAVEGQVNSPLHF; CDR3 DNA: TGCAGTGCCGTCGAGGGACAGGTTAATTCACCCCTCCACTTT
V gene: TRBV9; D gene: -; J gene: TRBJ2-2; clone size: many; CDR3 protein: CASSVVDSPGELFF; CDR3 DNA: TGTGCCAGCAGCGTAGTCGACAGCCCCGGGGAGCTGTTTTTT
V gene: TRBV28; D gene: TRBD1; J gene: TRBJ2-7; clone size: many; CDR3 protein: CASSSGQTYEQYF; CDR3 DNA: TGTGCCAGCAGCTCGGGACAGACCTACGAGCAGTACTTC
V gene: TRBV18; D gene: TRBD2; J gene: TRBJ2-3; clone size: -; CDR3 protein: CASSPRTSGSSTDTQYF; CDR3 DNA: TGTGCCAGCTCACCACGGACTAGCGGATCGAGCACAGATACGCAGTATTTT
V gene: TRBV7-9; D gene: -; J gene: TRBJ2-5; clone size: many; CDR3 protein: CASSLSSQTQYF; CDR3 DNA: TGTGCCAGCAGCTTATCTTCGCAGACCCAGTACTTC
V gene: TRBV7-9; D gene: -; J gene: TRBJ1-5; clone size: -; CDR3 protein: CASSLWNQPQHF; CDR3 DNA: TGTGCCAGCAGCTTATGGAATCAGCCCCAGCATTTT
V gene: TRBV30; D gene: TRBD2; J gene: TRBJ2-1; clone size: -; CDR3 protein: CAWSVQLAGGNEQFF; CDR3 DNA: TGTGCCTGGAGTGTACAGCTAGCGGGAGGAAATGAGCAGTTCTTC
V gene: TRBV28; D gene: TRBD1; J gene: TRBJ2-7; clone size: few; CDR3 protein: CASSPPTGQFYEQYF; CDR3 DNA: TGTGCCAGCAGTCCCCCTACGGGACAGTTCTACGAGCAGTACTTC
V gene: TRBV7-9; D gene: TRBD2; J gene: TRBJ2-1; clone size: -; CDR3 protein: CASGERASGYNEQFF; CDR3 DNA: TGTGCCAGCGGCGAGAGGGCTAGCGGTTACAATGAGCAGTTCTTC